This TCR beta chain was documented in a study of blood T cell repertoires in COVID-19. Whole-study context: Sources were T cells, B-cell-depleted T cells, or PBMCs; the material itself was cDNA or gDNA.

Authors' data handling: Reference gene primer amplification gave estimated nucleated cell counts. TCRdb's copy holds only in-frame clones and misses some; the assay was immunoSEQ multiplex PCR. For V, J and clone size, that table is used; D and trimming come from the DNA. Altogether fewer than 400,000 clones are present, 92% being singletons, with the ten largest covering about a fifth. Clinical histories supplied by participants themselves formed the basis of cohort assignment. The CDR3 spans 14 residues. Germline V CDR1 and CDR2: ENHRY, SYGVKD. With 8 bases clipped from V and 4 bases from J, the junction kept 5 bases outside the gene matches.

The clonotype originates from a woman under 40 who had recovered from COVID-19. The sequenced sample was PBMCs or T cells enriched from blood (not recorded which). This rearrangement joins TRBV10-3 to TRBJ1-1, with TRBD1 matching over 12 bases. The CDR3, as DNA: TGTGCCATCCGGGGACAGGGGGCGATCACTGAAGCTTTCTTT. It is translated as CAIRGQGAITEAFF.